The 19 T cell receptor beta chains listed next were all sequenced from one sample in a study of shared clonotypes between healthy human individuals. Using immunoSEQ multiplex PCR, the repertoire was profiled, and TCRdb retains in-frame clones only, with some absent. The sample includes 2 million to 2.5 million clones, 80% to 95% seen only once; the top ten take about 0.39%. The sequencing input was naive CD4+ T cells from PBMCs. The subset is: CD45RA+ positively selected. Receptor source: a man between 18 and 35 years old in good health. Some clones in this sample may be carry-over from other donors' samples.

The genes are TRBV7-8 and TRBJ1-4, with D perhaps matching TRBD1 (5 bases). In germline, CDR1 is SGHVS, CDR2 FQNEAQ. There are 14 residues in the CDR3. V dropped 5 bases and J dropped 2 bases, with 9 bases sitting between them. CDR3: CASSARETNEKLFF. The CDR3 region has the DNA TGTGCCAGCAGCGCCAGGGAGACTAATGAAAAACTGTTTTTT.

This clone has a single count. The V call is TRBV27, the J call TRBJ2-7; the match to TRBD1 covers 9 bases. This CDR3 has 17 residues. Germline V CDR1 and CDR2: MNHEY, SMNVEV (reference sequence). Trimming removed 5 bases from V and 1 base from J; junction bases left unmatched: 12. CDR3 DNA: TGTGCCAGCAGTCCAAGGGGTGGGGGACAGGGATCCTACGAGCAGTACTTC. Translated, it gives CASSPRGGGQGSYEQYF.

As for this clone: The junction departs from germline at one end; a sequencing error may be responsible. Distinct nucleotide sequences in the sample also encode this CDR3. The chain combines TRBV7-9 with TRBJ2-7; 9 bases line up with TRBD2. The CDR3 length is 15 residues. Germline V gene data show CDR1 as SEHNR and CDR2 as FQNEAQ (reference sequence). The CDR3 protein is CASSLAGRTSYEQYF. The CDR3 region has the DNA TGTGCCAGCAGCCTAGCGGGACGGACGTCCTACGAGCAGTACTTC.

This sequence joins TRBV4-1 and TRBJ2-3; D call uncertain. The CDR3 is 13 amino acids. The germline CDR1 and CDR2 sequences are MGHRA and YSYEKL. Trimming took off 4 bases at V and 3 bases at J, with 8 bases between the two ends. CDR3 coding DNA: TGCGCCAGCAGCCCTTTAAGGACAGATACGCAGTATTTT. Protein sequence: CASSPLRTDTQYF.

The CDR3: CASSPWTGHQETQYF. In DNA, the CDR3 is TGTGCCAGCTCACCTTGGACAGGCCACCAAGAGACCCAGTACTTC. This chain uses TRBV18 with TRBJ2-5; 7 bases align to TRBD1. The CDR3 is 15 amino acids. Germline V gene sequence: CDR1 KGHSH, CDR2 LQKENI. The V and J ends lost 3 bases and 0 bases, in that order; junction bases with no gene match: 4.

The chain couples TRBV6-1 to TRBJ2-7, with D tentatively TRBD1 (6 bases). Trimming stripped 6 bases from V and 3 bases from J, with 18 bases between. The CDR3 loop spans 15 amino acids. The germline V gene has CDR1 MNHNS and CDR2 SASEGT. CDR3 sequence reads: CASRYRDTLIYEQYF. The CDR3 DNA reads as TGTGCCAGCAGGTACCGGGACACTTTAATCTACGAGCAGTACTTC.

V is TRBV19 and J is TRBJ2-2, with unresolved D. Germline CDR1 reads LNHDA; CDR2 reads SQIVND (reference sequence). V lost 6 bases and J lost 7, with 9 bases in between. CDR3 length: 12 residues. The CDR3 DNA sequence: TGTGCCAGTAGGGTCGCTATCGGGGAGCTGTTTTTT. It specifies CASRVAIGELFF. Based on the CDR3 plus reference TRBV19 and TRBJ2-2, the full variable domain is DGGITQSPKYLFRKEGQNVTLSCEQNLNHDAMYWYRQDPGQGLRLIYYSQIVNDFQKGDIAEGYSVSREKKESFPLTVTSAQKNPTAFYLCASRVAIGELFFGEGSRLTVL.

The rearrangement links TRBV6-1 to TRBJ1-2; unclear D gene. Trimming left V 1 base short and J 8 bases short, with 14 bases between. Germline V gives CDR1 MNHNS, CDR2 SASEGT. The CDR3 runs to 14 residues. CDR3 in DNA: TGTGCCAGCAGTGAAGGTCCCCCGGGCAGGGGCTACACCTTC. Protein sequence: CASSEGPPGRGYTF.

The chain links TRBV19 to TRBJ2-6, with TRBD1 matching 8 bases. The CDR3 length is 16 residues. Germline V CDR1 and CDR2: LNHDA, SQIVND (reference sequence). With V trimmed by 9 bases and J by 0 bases, 7 bases remained unmatched. The CDR3 loop reads CASADRGGSGANVLTF. CDR3 nucleotide sequence: TGTGCCAGCGCAGACAGGGGAGGCTCTGGGGCCAACGTCCTGACTTTC.

V usage is TRBV7-3 and J usage is TRBJ2-6, with D perhaps being TRBD1 or TRBD2 (5 bases each). Germline V gene lookup returns CDR1 SGHTA and CDR2 FQGTGA. V was cut by 1 base and J by 2 bases, with 24 bases left in between. CDR3 size: 21 residues. The CDR3: CASSLRAPGLGAAPGANVLTF. As DNA, the CDR3 is TGTGCCAGCAGCTTAAGGGCCCCAGGTCTCGGGGCCGCCCCTGGGGCCAACGTCCTGACTTTC.

V is TRBV28 and J is TRBJ2-3; TRBD2 aligns across 10 bases. Germline trimming cut 1 base from V and 6 bases from J; bases unmatched to any gene: 10. Germline loops: CDR1 MDHEN, CDR2 SYDVKM. The CDR3 runs 17 residues. The CDR3 nucleotides are TGTGCCAGCAGTTTATCCAGAAGCGGGAGGGCAGGGGATACGCAGTATTTT. It specifies CASSLSRSGRAGDTQYF.

Comment on this clone: This same CDR3 is encoded by further DNA sequences in the sample. The rearrangement joins TRBV6-1 to TRBJ2-3; TRBD1 aligns across 9 bases. CDR3 size: 14 residues. V was pared by 6 bases and J by 4 bases, with 5 bases of the junction left unmatched. The V gene's germline CDR1 is MNHNS and CDR2 SASEGT. CDR3 protein: CASRPGQGADTQYF. CDR3 in DNA: TGTGCCAGCAGACCGGGACAGGGTGCAGATACGCAGTATTTT.

The V call is TRBV5-4, the J call TRBJ2-5; TRBD1 or TRBD2 may be the D gene (5 bases each). The CDR3 has 16 amino acids. V shed 4 bases and J shed 2 bases, with 18 bases lying between them. CDR1 is SGHNT and CDR2 is YYREEE in the germline V gene (reference sequence). The CDR3 loop reads CASSRGVVGPQETQYF. CDR3 DNA: TGTGCCAGCAGCCGAGGGGTGGTGGGACCACAAGAGACCCAGTACTTC. The full variable domain, completed using reference TRBV5-4 and TRBJ2-5, is ETGVTQSPTHLIKTRGQQVTLRCSSQSGHNTVSWYQQALGQGPQFIFQYYREEENGRGNFPPRFSGLQFPNYSSELNVNALELDDSALYLCASSRGVVGPQETQYFGPGTRLLVL.

The DNA for the CDR3 is TGTGCCAGCAGCTTAGAGGTGCTCGCGGTGACAGATACGCAGTATTTT. Translating it yields CASSLEVLAVTDTQYF. This rearrangement joins TRBV7-2 to TRBJ2-3, with D unclear. V gave up 1 base and J gave up 3 bases, with 14 bases separating them. The CDR3 extends over 16 amino acids. Per germline, CDR1 SGHTA and CDR2 FQGNSA.

The chain combines TRBV4-1 with TRBJ2-3, with TRBD1 as a possible D gene (6 bases). This CDR3 has 16 residues. The V and J ends lost 2 bases and 0 bases respectively, with 12 bases between them. Germline CDR1 MGHRA, CDR2 YSYEKL. The CDR3 DNA reads TGCGCCAGCAGCCAATTATGGACAGCTAGCACAGATACGCAGTATTTT. This translates into CASSQLWTASTDTQYF.

V and J are TRBV5-8 and TRBJ1-5; tentatively, D is TRBD1 (6 bases). The ends were cut back, 4 bases at V and 5 bases at J, with 13 bases in the middle. The CDR3 has 14 amino acids. Germline lookup yields CDR1 SGHTS and CDR2 YDEGEE. CDR3 in DNA: TGTGCCAGCAGCCAAGTGGACAGAGATCAGCCCCAGCATTTT. Protein: CASSQVDRDQPQHF.

The chain uses TRBV9 and TRBJ2-2; D ambiguous. Between the trimmed V and J ends, which lost 3 bases and 3 bases, there was a span of 9 bases. This CDR3 comprises 14 residues. Germline CDR1 and CDR2: SGDLS and YYNGEE. For the CDR3, the DNA is TGTGCCAGCAGCGACCCCAGGCACACCGGGGAGCTGTTTTTT. It codes for CASSDPRHTGELFF.

The gene calls are TRBV27 and TRBJ2-1; 7 bases are a match to TRBD1. There are 15 residues in the CDR3. In germline, CDR1 is MNHEY, CDR2 SMNVEV (reference sequence). The ends lost 2 bases at V and 3 bases at J; junction bases unmatched: 4. In DNA, the CDR3 is TGTGCCAGCAGTTTACGGGGACAGAGCTACAATGAGCAGTTCTTC. Translating gives CASSLRGQSYNEQFF.

The chain has TRBV7-2 and TRBJ2-5, with a weak D call TRBD2 (7 bases). CDR1 and CDR2 (germline): SGHTA, FQGNSA. V lost 1 base to trimming and J lost 6 bases, with 12 bases between them. The CDR3 contains 14 residues. The chain's CDR3 is CASSLEGGLKTQYF. CDR3 nucleotide sequence: TGTGCCAGCAGCTTAGAGGGGGGGCTGAAGACCCAGTACTTC.